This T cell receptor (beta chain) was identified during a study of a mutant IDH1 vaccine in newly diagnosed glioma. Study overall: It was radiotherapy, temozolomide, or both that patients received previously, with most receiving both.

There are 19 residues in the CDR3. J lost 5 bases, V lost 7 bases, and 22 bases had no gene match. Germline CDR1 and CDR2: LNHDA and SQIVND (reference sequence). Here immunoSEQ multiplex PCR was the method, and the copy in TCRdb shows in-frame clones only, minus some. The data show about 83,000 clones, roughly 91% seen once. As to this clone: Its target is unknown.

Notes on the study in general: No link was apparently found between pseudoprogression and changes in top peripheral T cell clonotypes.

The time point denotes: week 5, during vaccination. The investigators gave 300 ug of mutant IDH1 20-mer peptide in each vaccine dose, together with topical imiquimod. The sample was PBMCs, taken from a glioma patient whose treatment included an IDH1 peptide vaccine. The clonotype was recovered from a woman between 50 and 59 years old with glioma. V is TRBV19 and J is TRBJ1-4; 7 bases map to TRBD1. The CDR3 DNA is TGTGCCAGTAAAGTTTTAGGGACAGCGCGAAATACCCTAAATGAAAAACTGTTTTTT. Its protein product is CASKVLGTARNTLNEKLFF.